This T cell receptor beta chain derives from a study of blood T cell repertoires in COVID-19 (dated by TCRdb to about 2020). Turning to the overall study: The collaborator samples originated in the United States, Italy and Spain and spanned the acute and convalescent phases of COVID-19. The material from the prospective study consisted of cDNA or gDNA derived from T cells, B-cell-depleted T cells, or PBMCs. The dataset comprised deeply sampled blood TCRbeta repertoires from subjects exposed to, actively infected with, or recovered from COVID-19. A freely available public database, intended as a resource for researchers studying the immune response to SARS-CoV-2, is where the repertoires were released. The samples were drawn from the first 160 participants of the ongoing ImmuneRACE study and from over 950 subjects provided by 6 global collaborators. Nearly every sample came with metadata listing a de-identified subject ID, COVID-19 status, age in years and sex. Where available, HLA class I and class II types were obtained from metadata supplied by the sample provider rather than from assay-based typing. Study-wide findings and limitations: Clinical and demographic metadata were provided uncurated, with the amount varying by source and participant.

TCRbeta CDR3 regions were amplified from genomic DNA by means of the immunoSEQ Assay, a bias-controlled multiplex PCR. As for how the authors treated the data: Within the assay, amplification of reference gene primers was used to estimate how many nucleated cells each sample contained. To quantify the absolute abundance of each unique TCRbeta CDR3 rearrangement, sequence reads were collapsed and filtered. For each sample, productive Simpson clonality was calculated as the square root of Simpson's diversity index over productive rearrangements. This immuneACCESS table, as held by TCRdb, lists in-frame sequences with V and J called but not all clones. Of the missing ones, under half trace to an unresolved V gene in checked studies; the others have no known cause. V, J and clone size are taken as reported in that table, and D and trimming were inferred from the DNA itself. Recorded for this sample are 200,000 to 300,000 clones; approximately 90% of them occurred a single time. The ten largest clonotypes hold 3.7% of the sample.

This clone has a handful of counts. The target of this receptor is not known. Within one base of it there is no much larger clone, and no base qualities were kept. CDR1 SGHVS and CDR2 FNYEAQ are derived from the germline V gene. Spanning cysteine to phenylalanine, the CDR3 consists of 15 amino acids. Only CDR3 DNA is held: 45 bases, read in frame from base 1. Germline trimming: 8 bases from V, 1 base from J; junction bases outside gene matches: 7. The collaborating institutions used their own protocols to collect whole blood in K2EDTA tubes. Collaborator samples were shipped for TCRbeta analysis as frozen whole blood, isolated PBMCs, or DNA extracted from either sample type.

The chain links TRBV7-6 with TRBJ2-2, with TRBD1 identical over 7 junction bases. This clonotype originated in a middle-aged woman with acute or convalescent COVID-19. Sequenced material: peripheral blood. The nucleotide sequence reads as follows: TGTGCCAGCCATCCGAGACAGGGGAACACCGGGGAGCTGTTTTTT. Translated, it gives CASHPRQGNTGELFF. Reference TRBV7-6 and TRBJ2-2 proteins supply the regions before and after the CDR3; the full variable domain is: GAGVSQSPRYKVTKRGQDVALRCDPISGHVSLYWYRQALGQGPEFLTYFNYEAQQDKSGLPNDRFSAERPEGSISTLTIQRTEQRDSAMYRCASHPRQGNTGELFFGEGSRLTVL.